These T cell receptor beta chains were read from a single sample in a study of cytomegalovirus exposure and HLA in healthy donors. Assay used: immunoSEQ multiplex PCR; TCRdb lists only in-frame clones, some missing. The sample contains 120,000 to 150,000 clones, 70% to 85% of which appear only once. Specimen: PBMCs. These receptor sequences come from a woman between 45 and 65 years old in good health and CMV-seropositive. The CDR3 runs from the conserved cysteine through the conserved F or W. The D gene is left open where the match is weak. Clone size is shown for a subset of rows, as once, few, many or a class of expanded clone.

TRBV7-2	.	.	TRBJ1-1	TGTGCCAGCAGTTCTAGGACAGAGATTGAAGCTTTCTTT	CASSSRTEIEAFF
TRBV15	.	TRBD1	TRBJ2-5	TGTGCCACCAGCGCCCGACAGGGGGAAGAGACCCAGTACTTC	CATSARQGEETQYF
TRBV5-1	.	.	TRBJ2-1	TGCGCCAGCAGCTTGGATATGCTCAGGGCCGGGGAGCAGTTCTTC	CASSLDMLRAGEQFF
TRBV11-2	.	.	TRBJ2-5	TGTGCCGGAGGGGAACGGGGCCAAGAGACCCAGTACTTC	CAGGERGQETQYF
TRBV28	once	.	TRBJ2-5	TGTGCCAGCAGTGGCTATATGATCAGGGGTCAGGAGACCCAGTACTTC	CASSGYMIRGQETQYF
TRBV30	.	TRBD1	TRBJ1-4	TGTGCCTGGAGCAGGGGAACAGGGGAAGAAAAACTGTTTTTT	CAWSRGTGEEKLFF
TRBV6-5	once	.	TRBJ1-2	TGTGCCAGCAGTTACTCGGTGACAGCCTTTTATGGCTACACCTTC	CASSYSVTAFYGYTF
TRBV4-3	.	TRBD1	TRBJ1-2	TGCGCCAGCAGCCAGGGACAGTATGACTATGGCTACACCTTC	CASSQGQYDYGYTF
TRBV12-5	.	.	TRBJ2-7	TGTGCTAGTGGTTTAACAGGGATTATCTCCTACGAGCAGTACTTC	CASGLTGIISYEQYF
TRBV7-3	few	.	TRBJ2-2	TGTGCCAGCAGCTTTATGACCGGGGAGCTGTTTTTT	CASSFMTGELFF
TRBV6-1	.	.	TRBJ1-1	TGTGCCAGCAGTGGAGGGGGGGCTGGGACTGAAGCTTTCTTT	CASSGGGAGTEAFF
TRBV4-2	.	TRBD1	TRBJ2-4	TGTGCCAGCGCCGCGACGACAGGGTCCAAAAACATTCAGTACTTC	CASAATTGSKNIQYF
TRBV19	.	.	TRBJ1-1	TGTGCCAGTAGTCCTGAGGGGACAATGAACACTGAAGCTTTCTTT	CASSPEGTMNTEAFF
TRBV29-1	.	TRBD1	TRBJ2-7	TGCAGCGTTGTGGGACAGGGACACTACGAGCAGTACTTC	CSVVGQGHYEQYF
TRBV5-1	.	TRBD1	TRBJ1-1	TGCGCCAGCAGCTTGGGGGTTAACAGGGGGTCGAACACTGAAGCTTTCTTT	CASSLGVNRGSNTEAFF
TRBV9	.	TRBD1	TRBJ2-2	TGTGCCAGCAGCCTTAGACAGGGGGCCGGGGAGCTGTTTTTT	CASSLRQGAGELFF
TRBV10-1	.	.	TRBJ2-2	TGCGCCAGCAGTGAGTCTACGGGGGGCGCGAACACCGGGGAGCTGTTTTTT	CASSESTGGANTGELFF
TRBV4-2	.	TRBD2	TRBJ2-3	TGTGCCAGCAGCCGAGGGACTAGCGGTATCACAGATACGCAGTATTTT	CASSRGTSGITDTQYF
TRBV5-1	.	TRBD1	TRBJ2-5	TGCGCCAGCAGCTTCGGGACAGATCAAGAGACCCAGTACTTC	CASSFGTDQETQYF
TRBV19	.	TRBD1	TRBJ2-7	TGTGCCAGTAGTATACAGGGGGCGCTAGGGTACGAGCAGTACTTC	CASSIQGALGYEQYF
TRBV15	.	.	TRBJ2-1	TGTGCCACCAGCCGGGATGACTCCTACAATGAGCAGTTCTTC	CATSRDDSYNEQFF
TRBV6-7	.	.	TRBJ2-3	TGTGCCAGCAGTTACGACACCAGCCTATTCCTTAGCGGTAGCACAGATACGCAGTATTTT	CASSYDTSLFLSGSTDTQYF
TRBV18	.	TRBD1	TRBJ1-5	TGTGCCAGCTCACCACCGGGACAGGGGATTAGCAATCAGCCCCAGCATTTT	CASSPPGQGISNQPQHF
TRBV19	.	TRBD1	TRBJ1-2	TGTGCCAGTAGTACGACAGGGCAGGGTGGCTACACCTTC	CASSTTGQGGYTF
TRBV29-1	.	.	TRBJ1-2	TGCAGCGTTGAAGAATATGGAGGGGAATCTGGCTACACCTTC	CSVEEYGGESGYTF
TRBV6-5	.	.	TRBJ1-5	TGTGCCAGCAGGAGGACAGACCGGCAGCCCCAGCATTTT	CASRRTDRQPQHF
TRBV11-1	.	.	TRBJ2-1	TGTGCCAGCAGCTCCTTAGCGGTATACAATGAGCAGTTCTTC	CASSSLAVYNEQFF
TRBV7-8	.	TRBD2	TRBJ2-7	TGTGCCAGCAGCCCAATAGCGGGGAAGGCTTACGAGCAGTACTTC	CASSPIAGKAYEQYF
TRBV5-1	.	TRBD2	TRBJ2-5	TGCGCCAGCAGCGTCGGGACTAGCGGGCCCCAAGAGACCCAGTACTTC	CASSVGTSGPQETQYF
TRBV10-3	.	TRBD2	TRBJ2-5	TGTGCCATGAGAGCCGGGACTAGCGGGCAAGAGACCCAGTACTTC	CAMRAGTSGQETQYF